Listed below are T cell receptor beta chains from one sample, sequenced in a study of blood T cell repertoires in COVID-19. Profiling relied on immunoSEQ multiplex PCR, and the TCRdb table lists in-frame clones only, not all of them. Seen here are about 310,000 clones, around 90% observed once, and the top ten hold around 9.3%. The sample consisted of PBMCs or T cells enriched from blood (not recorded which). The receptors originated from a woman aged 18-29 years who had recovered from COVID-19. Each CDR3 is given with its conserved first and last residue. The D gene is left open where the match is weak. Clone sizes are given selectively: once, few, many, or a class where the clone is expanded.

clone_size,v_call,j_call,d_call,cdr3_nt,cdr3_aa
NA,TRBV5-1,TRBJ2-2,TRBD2,TGCGCCAGCAGCTGGGGACTAGAGCGGGACTGGGGCACCGGGGAGCTGTTTTTT,CASSWGLERDWGTGELFF
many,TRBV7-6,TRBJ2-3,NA,TGTGCCAGCAGCTTAGCCCCAGCGGGTTCCCTAGGGGATACGCAGTATTTT,CASSLAPAGSLGDTQYF
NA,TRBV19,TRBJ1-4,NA,TGTGCCAGTACCCCGGGACTTCATATCACAACTAATGAAAAACTGTTTTTT,CASTPGLHITTNEKLFF
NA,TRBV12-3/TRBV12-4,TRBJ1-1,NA,TGTGCCAGCAGTTTTTCAGGGTCCCCTGAAGCTTTCTTT,CASSFSGSPEAFF
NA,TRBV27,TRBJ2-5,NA,TGTGCCAGCAGTGCGACAGGAGGTGGTCGAGAGACCCAGTACTTC,CASSATGGGRETQYF
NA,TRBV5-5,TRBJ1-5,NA,TGTGCCAGCAGCTTGGAACAGGTCCTCCTCCAGCCCCAGCATTTT,CASSLEQVLLQPQHF
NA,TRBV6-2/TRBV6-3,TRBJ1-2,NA,TGTGCCAGCAGTTACCCCTCCCGAAGTGGAGTTAACTATGGCTACACCTTC,CASSYPSRSGVNYGYTF
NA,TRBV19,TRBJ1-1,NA,TGTGCCAGTATTAAGTTCGGGGTGGTGACTGAAGCTTTCTTT,CASIKFGVVTEAFF
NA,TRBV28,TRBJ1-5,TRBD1,TGTGCCAGCAGTTTAGACACAGGGGCTAGCAATCAGCCCCAGCATTTT,CASSLDTGASNQPQHF
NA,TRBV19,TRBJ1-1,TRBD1,TGTGCCAGTGGACAGGGGGCTGCGTCCCCCGAAGCTTTCTTT,CASGQGAASPEAFF
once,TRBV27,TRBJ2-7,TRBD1,TGTGCCAGCAGCACTACCGGGACAGGGTTCGACGAGCAGTACTTC,CASSTTGTGFDEQYF
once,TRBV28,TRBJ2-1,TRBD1,TGTGCCAGCAGTAAATGGACAGGGATCGAAGGTGAGCAGTTCTTC,CASSKWTGIEGEQFF
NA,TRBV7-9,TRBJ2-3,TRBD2,TGTGCCAGCAGCCCGGGACTAGCGGGGGATACGCAGTATTTT,CASSPGLAGDTQYF
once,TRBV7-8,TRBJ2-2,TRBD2,TGTGCCAGCAGCTTTAGAGCGGGAGGGCCCACCGGGGAGCTGTTTTTT,CASSFRAGGPTGELFF
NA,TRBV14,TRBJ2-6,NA,TGTGCCAGCAGCCAACTTCTCCCTGGGGCCAACGTCCTGACTTTC,CASSQLLPGANVLTF
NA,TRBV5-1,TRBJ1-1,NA,TGCGCCAGCAGCCTTACAGGCCGGGACACTGAAGCTTTCTTT,CASSLTGRDTEAFF